This is a list of T cell receptor beta chains from one sample in a study of blood T cell repertoires in COVID-19. The assay was immunoSEQ multiplex PCR, and TCRdb's table has in-frame clones only and misses some. The sample records under 300,000 clones, roughly 89% being singletons. Sequencing input: peripheral blood. The source of these receptors is a woman aged 30 to 39 with active or convalescent COVID-19. Both conserved end residues are part of each CDR3. The D gene is left open where the match is weak. A clone size is listed for some rows: how often the clone was seen (once, few, many), or a class if it is expanded.

.	TRBV2	TRBJ2-7	.	TGTGCCAGTCAGGACAGCCCCTTTCAGCAGTACTTC	CASQDSPFQQYF
TRBD1	TRBV5-3	TRBJ1-2	.	TGTGCCAGAAGCTGGACAGGGGATGGTTACGGCTACACCTTC	CARSWTGDGYGYTF
.	TRBV28	TRBJ2-7	once	TGTGCCAGCAGTACTACGGGGGTCCCAGAGCAGTACTTC	CASSTTGVPEQYF
TRBD2	TRBV6-5	TRBJ2-3	.	TGTGCCAGCAGAGGACTAGCGGGGACAGATACGCAGTATTTT	CASRGLAGTDTQYF
.	TRBV5-1	TRBJ1-5	.	TGCGCCAGCAGTCTCACGCAGGGTAGACGCAATCAGCCCCAGCATTTT	CASSLTQGRRNQPQHF
TRBD2	TRBV5-8	TRBJ2-7	.	TGTGCCAGCAGCTCCTCGCTCGCGCTGACTAGCGGGCACTACGAGCAGTACTTC	CASSSSLALTSGHYEQYF
TRBD2	TRBV7-2	TRBJ2-3	.	TGTGCCAGCAGCCAAGGGACTAGCGGGCTTAGCACAGATACGCAGTATTTT	CASSQGTSGLSTDTQYF
TRBD1	TRBV6-2/TRBV6-3	TRBJ2-1	.	TGTGCCAGCAGTTGGGACAGGGTCCATGAGCAGTTCTTC	CASSWDRVHEQFF
.	TRBV21-1	TRBJ2-7	.	TGTGCCAAGCCGCAGTCCGGGACACCCTACCCCTACGAGCAGTACTTC	CAKPQSGTPYPYEQYF
TRBD2	TRBV5-6	TRBJ2-1	once	TGTGCCAGCGCGGCGGCGGGGGTGAACAATGAGCAGTTCTTC	CASAAAGVNNEQFF
.	TRBV28	TRBJ2-7	.	TGTGCCAGCAGCCAGACCCGGGAAGAGCAGTACTTC	CASSQTREEQYF
TRBD1	TRBV7-2	TRBJ2-1	few	TGTGCCAGCAGCTTCTTTGACGGGACAGGATTTACCTACAATGAGCAGTTCTTC	CASSFFDGTGFTYNEQFF
.	TRBV5-1	TRBJ2-6	.	TGCGCCAGCAGCTTCGGGGGAACTGGGGCCAACGTCCTGACTTTC	CASSFGGTGANVLTF
.	TRBV18	TRBJ2-2	.	TGTGCCAGCTCACCCTTTGCAGGGCCGTACACCGGGGAGCTGTTTTTT	CASSPFAGPYTGELFF
TRBD1	TRBV6-5	TRBJ1-1	.	TGTGCCAGCAGTAGACAGGGCAACACTGAAGCTTTCTTT	CASSRQGNTEAFF
.	TRBV28	TRBJ2-5	.	TGTGCCAGCAGTTTCGCGTCCGGGTCGAAGACCCAGTACTTC	CASSFASGSKTQYF
TRBD1	TRBV2	TRBJ2-7	.	TGTGCCAGCAGTTCCCAACAGGGGGCGCTGTACGAGCAGTACTTC	CASSSQQGALYEQYF
.	TRBV10-3	TRBJ1-2	.	TGTGCCATCAGGGCAACATATGGCTACACCTTC	CAIRATYGYTF
TRBD1	TRBV5-8	TRBJ1-5	.	TGTGCCAGCAGCTTTGGACAGGTTGATCAGCCCCAGCATTTT	CASSFGQVDQPQHF
TRBD1	TRBV6-1	TRBJ1-5	.	TGTGCCAGCAGTGACCGAGGGACAGGGGTGGATCAGCCCCAGCATTTT	CASSDRGTGVDQPQHF
TRBD2	TRBV18	TRBJ2-3	.	TGTGCCAGCACCCCGGGACTAGGTACAGATACGCAGTATTTT	CASTPGLGTDTQYF
.	TRBV6-1	TRBJ2-7	.	TGTGCCAGCAGACAGAGTACTTCTTCCTACGAGCAGTACTTC	CASRQSTSSYEQYF
TRBD2	TRBV5-3	TRBJ2-1	few	TGTGCCAGAAGCTCCGGGACTAGCGGAAGTGAGCAGTTCTTC	CARSSGTSGSEQFF
.	TRBV20-1	TRBJ1-1	.	TGCAGTGCTAGAGGCACAGTTGAAGCTTTCTTT	CSARGTVEAFF
.	TRBV11-2	TRBJ1-2	once	TGTGCCAGCAGCTTAGGGAGGACAGTCCATGGCTACACCTTC	CASSLGRTVHGYTF
.	TRBV7-3	TRBJ2-3	.	TGTGCCAGCAGCTTAACAGTTTCCTACGCAGATACGCAGTATTTT	CASSLTVSYADTQYF
TRBD1	TRBV30	TRBJ1-5	.	TGTGCCTGGAGTGGACAGGGTGGTATTAGCAATCAGCCCCAGCATTTT	CAWSGQGGISNQPQHF
TRBD1	TRBV6-5	TRBJ2-2	.	TGTGCCACAAAACCGGGACAGGGGAACACCGGGGAGCTGTTTTTT	CATKPGQGNTGELFF
.	TRBV2	TRBJ2-7	.	TGTGCCAGCAGTGAAAATTGGGGGGGCGGTTACGAGCAGTACTTC	CASSENWGGGYEQYF
TRBD1	TRBV3-1/TRBV3-2	TRBJ1-2	once	TGTGCCAGCAGCCAGACAGGGGTAGGTGGCTACACCTTC	CASSQTGVGGYTF
.	TRBV6-6	TRBJ1-5	.	TGTGCCAGCAGCTTACGGGATCAGCCCCAGCATTTT	CASSLRDQPQHF
TRBD1	TRBV2	TRBJ2-7	.	TGTGCCAGCCTCCGGGACAGCGTATCCTACGAGCAGTACTTC	CASLRDSVSYEQYF
.	TRBV20-1	TRBJ2-3	.	TGCAGGGTCCGGGATACGCAGTATTTT	CRVRDTQYF
.	TRBV29-1	TRBJ1-5	.	TGCAGCGTTGTACTTTCGAGGGGGGGAAGCAATCAGCCCCAGCATTTT	CSVVLSRGGSNQPQHF
TRBD2	TRBV19	TRBJ2-2	.	TGTGCCAGTAAACCGGGGGGAAACACCGGGGAGCTGTTTTTT	CASKPGGNTGELFF
.	TRBV7-2	TRBJ1-2	once	TGTGCCAGCAGCTTATCCGTTAACTATGGCTACACCTTC	CASSLSVNYGYTF
.	TRBV7-2	TRBJ2-5	.	TGTGCCAGCAGCTTAGGAGAAGGCCAGGGCTTTAGGGAGACCCAGTACTTC	CASSLGEGQGFRETQYF
.	TRBV23-1	TRBJ1-5	.	TGCGCCAGCAGTCAACCCTACCAAGGAGTAAGTTTGGATCAGCCCCAGCATTTT	CASSQPYQGVSLDQPQHF
TRBD2	TRBV5-8	TRBJ2-2	.	TGTGCCAGCAGCCCCGGACTAGCGGGGAGCACCGGGGAGCTGTTTTTT	CASSPGLAGSTGELFF
TRBD2	TRBV5-4	TRBJ2-1	.	TGTGCCAGCAGCACTGCGACTAGCGGGGTCCCTTACAATGAGCAGTTCTTC	CASSTATSGVPYNEQFF
.	TRBV7-2	TRBJ2-6	.	TGTGCCAGCAGCTCAGGGACTTCCTACTCTGGGGCCAACGTCCTGACTTTC	CASSSGTSYSGANVLTF
.	TRBV7-2	TRBJ1-2	.	TGTGCCAGCAGCCCATATAACCCCCGAGCCAATCCGTCGGGAGGCTACACCTTC	CASSPYNPRANPSGGYTF
TRBD1	TRBV7-2	TRBJ2-6	.	TGTGCCAGCAGCCCCGCGGCCGGGACAGGGAGGTTTGGGGCCAACGTCCTGACTTTC	CASSPAAGTGRFGANVLTF
.	TRBV27	TRBJ2-7	few	TGTGCCAGCAGTTTACACGAACCCGGCGACAGCTTCTCCTACGAGCAGTACTTC	CASSLHEPGDSFSYEQYF
.	TRBV7-9	TRBJ2-3	.	TGTGCCAGCAGCCCTGTTTCCACAGATACGCAGTATTTT	CASSPVSTDTQYF
TRBD1	TRBV4-1	TRBJ2-2	.	TGCGCCAGCAGCCTGCGACAGGGGAACACCGGGGAGCTGTTTTTT	CASSLRQGNTGELFF
TRBD2	TRBV9	TRBJ2-1	.	TGTGCCAGCAGCGGACTAGCGGGGGGCGTGGAGGGATTTCGGGATGAGCAGTTCTTC	CASSGLAGGVEGFRDEQFF
TRBD1	TRBV7-9	TRBJ2-2	.	TGTGCCAGCAGCTTATCCCCCTTCGGACAGGGGAACACCGGGGAGCTGTTTTTT	CASSLSPFGQGNTGELFF
TRBD1	TRBV9	TRBJ1-2	.	TGTGCCAGCAGCGCCCCGGACAGGCCCTGGGGGAACTATGGCTACACCTTC	CASSAPDRPWGNYGYTF
TRBD2	TRBV28	TRBJ2-7	.	TGTGCCAGCAGTTTATGGGGACTATCTGACGAGCAGTACTTC	CASSLWGLSDEQYF
.	TRBV7-6	TRBJ1-5	.	TGTGCCAGCAGCCTACAGGTAGATAAGCCCCAGCATTTT	CASSLQVDKPQHF
TRBD2	TRBV7-8	TRBJ2-7	.	TGTGCCAGCAGCCATAGCGGGGGGGACTACGAGCAGTACTTC	CASSHSGGDYEQYF
.	TRBV11-1	TRBJ2-7	.	TGTGCCAGCAGCAGACATCCCTACGAGCAGTACTTC	CASSRHPYEQYF
.	TRBV12-3/TRBV12-4	TRBJ1-1	.	TGTGCCAGCAGTTTACAAAACACTGAAGCTTTCTTT	CASSLQNTEAFF
.	TRBV30	TRBJ1-1	.	TGTGCCTGTCAGGGCGTGAACACTGAAGCTTTCTTT	CACQGVNTEAFF
.	TRBV28	TRBJ1-3	.	TGTGCCAGCAGTTTCCTCGGGGGCTCTGGAAACACCATATATTTT	CASSFLGGSGNTIYF
TRBD2	TRBV4-3	TRBJ2-1	.	TGCGCCAGCAGCCCCCGAGGGACTACCTTTAATGAGCAGTTCTTC	CASSPRGTTFNEQFF
TRBD2	TRBV11-3	TRBJ2-1	.	TGTGCCAGCAGCTTAAGGTTTAGCGGGGGCTCCAGCTCCTACAATGAGCAGTTCTTC	CASSLRFSGGSSSYNEQFF
.	TRBV19	TRBJ2-3	.	TGTGCCAGTAGTCTCAATCCCTCCGCGGGCGGACCAGATACGCAGTATTTT	CASSLNPSAGGPDTQYF